Below, 2 T cell receptor beta chains from the same sample are listed, as sequenced in a study of a mutant IDH1 vaccine in newly diagnosed glioma. What these receptors recognize is not known. This table comes from immunoSEQ multiplex PCR, and its TCRdb copy is limited to in-frame clones, with some not included. The sample lists 110,000 or so clones; about nine tenths were seen once. Time point here: week 11, during vaccination. With topical imiquimod, each dose of the vaccine consisted of 300 ug of mutant IDH1 20-mer peptide. The source was PBMCs, collected from a glioma patient whose treatment included an IDH1 peptide vaccine. All receptors derive from a woman between 45 and 65 years old with glioma.

This clone was found once. V is TRBV10-2 and J is TRBJ2-7, with 8 bases that match TRBD2. The CDR3 has 15 amino acids. Germline CDR1 is WSHSY and CDR2 is SAAADI. V dropped 10 bases and J dropped 3; count of bases not matched to a gene: 14. This chain's CDR3 is CATRTSLTVVYEQYF. In nucleotides, the CDR3 is TGCGCCACCAGGACTAGCCTTACCGTAGTCTACGAGCAGTACTTC.

CDR3 sequence: CASSKDSAAFYGYTF. CDR3 in DNA: TGTGCCAGCAGTAAGGACAGCGCTGCTTTCTATGGCTACACCTTC. The genes are TRBV7-9 and TRBJ1-2, with a weak D call TRBD1 (6 bases). The CDR3 runs to 15 residues. Germline V CDR1 and CDR2: SEHNR, FQNEAQ (reference sequence). V was clipped by 6 bases and J by 4 bases, with 18 bases between them.